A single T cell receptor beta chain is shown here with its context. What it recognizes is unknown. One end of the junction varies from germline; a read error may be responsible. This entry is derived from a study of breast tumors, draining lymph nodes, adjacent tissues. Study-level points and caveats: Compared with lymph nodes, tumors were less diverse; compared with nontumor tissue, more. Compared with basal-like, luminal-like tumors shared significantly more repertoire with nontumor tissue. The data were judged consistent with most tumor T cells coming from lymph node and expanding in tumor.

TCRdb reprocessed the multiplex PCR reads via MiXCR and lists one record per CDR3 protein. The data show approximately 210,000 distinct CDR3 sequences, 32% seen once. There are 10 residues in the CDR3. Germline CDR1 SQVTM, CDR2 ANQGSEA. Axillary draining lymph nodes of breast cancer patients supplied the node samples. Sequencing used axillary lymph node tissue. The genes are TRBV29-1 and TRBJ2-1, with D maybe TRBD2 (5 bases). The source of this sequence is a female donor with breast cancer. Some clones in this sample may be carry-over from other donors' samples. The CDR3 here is CSGRGHEQLF. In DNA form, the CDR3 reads TGCAGCGGGAGAGGGCATGAGCAGCTCTTC.